Below, 23 T cell receptor beta chains from the same sample are listed, as sequenced in a study of shared clonotypes between healthy human individuals. The assay was immunoSEQ multiplex PCR, and TCRdb's table has in-frame clones only and misses some. The sample lists 2 million to 3 million clones; 80% to 95% were seen once. The source material was naive CD4+ T cells from PBMCs. This sample's subset: CD45RA+ positively selected. These receptors originate from a man between 18 and 29 years old in good health. Some clones in this sample may be carry-over from other donors' samples.

This clone was recorded only once. V gene TRBV15 combines with J gene TRBJ1-4; maybe TRBD1 (5 bases). The V end lost 1 base, the J end lost 7 bases, and 13 bases lay between the germline ends. The CDR3 sequence is 15 residues long. Germline V gene sequence: CDR1 LNHNV, CDR2 YYDKDF (reference sequence). CDR3 sequence (DNA): TGTGCCACCAGCAGAGCTCGGGGGTTAGGTGAAAAACTGTTTTTT. It encodes CATSRARGLGEKLFF. Combining the CDR3 with reference TRBV15 and TRBJ1-4 gives the whole variable domain DAMVIQNPRYQVTQFGKPVTLSCSQTLNHNVMYWYQQKSSQAPKLLFHYYDKDFNNEADTPDNFQSRRPNTSFCFLDIRSPGLGDTAMYLCATSRARGLGEKLFFGSGTQLSVL.

The chain couples TRBV11-2 to TRBJ2-7; D might be TRBD1 (6 bases). Trimming took 4 bases from V and 2 from J, leaving 12 bases between them. CDR1 and CDR2 from the germline V gene are SGHAT and FQNNGV. The CDR3 loop spans 14 amino acids. As DNA, the CDR3 is TGTGCCAGCAGCTCAGGGACACACACCTACGAGCAGTACTTC. Translating gives CASSSGTHTYEQYF.

This clone was seen more than once but under ten times. The chain uses TRBV2 and TRBJ1-5; unclear D gene. This CDR3 has 11 amino acids. V lost 6 bases and J lost 10, with 10 bases in between. CDR1 is SNHLY, CDR2 FYNNEI, per germline. CDR3 loop: CASSRDSPQHF. In nucleotides, the CDR3 is TGTGCCAGCAGCAGAGACTCTCCCCAGCATTTT.

J is TRBJ2-1 and V is TRBV30, with unresolved D. Germline V gene data show CDR1 as GTSNPN and CDR2 as SVGIG (reference sequence). The CDR3 contains 15 residues. Trimming took off 2 bases at V and 0 bases at J, with 11 bases between the two ends. CDR3 DNA: TGTGCCTGGAGTCCCCCTGCGTTCTCCTACAATGAGCAGTTCTTC. Protein: CAWSPPAFSYNEQFF.

A remark on this clone: Compared with germline, one end of the junction differs, possibly owing to a read error. This specimen includes other DNA sequences encoding the same CDR3. This sequence joins TRBV7-9 and TRBJ2-7; 11 bases fit TRBD2. Germline V CDR1 and CDR2: SEHNR, FQNEAQ (reference sequence). The CDR3 extends over 14 amino acids. CDR3 protein: CASSLAGGVYEQYF. The DNA for the CDR3 is TGTGCCAGCAGCCTAGCGGGAGGTGTCTACGAGCAGTACTTC.

This clone was found a few times. CDR3 in amino acids: CSAEGHTQLFF. In DNA form, the CDR3 reads TGCAGTGCCGAGGGGCACACCCAACTGTTTTTT. The chain links TRBV20-1 to TRBJ1-4; possibly TRBD1 for D (5 bases). Trimming stripped 6 bases from V and 12 bases from J, with 14 bases between. The CDR3 totals 11 residues. The germline gives CDR1 DFQATT, CDR2 SNEGSKA (reference sequence).

The chain has TRBV15 and TRBJ2-2, with TRBD1 as a possible D gene (5 bases). This CDR3 is built from 14 residues. Trimming took 8 bases from V and 5 from J, leaving 15 bases between them. The germline gives CDR1 LNHNV, CDR2 YYDKDF (reference sequence). For the CDR3, the DNA is TGTGCCACCTCGGCCCAGGGTCGAACCGGGGAGCTGTTTTTT. It is translated as CATSAQGRTGELFF. The full variable domain, its missing parts supplied by reference TRBV15 and TRBJ2-2, is DAMVIQNPRYQVTQFGKPVTLSCSQTLNHNVMYWYQQKSSQAPKLLFHYYDKDFNNEADTPDNFQSRRPNTSFCFLDIRSPGLGDTAMYLCATSAQGRTGELFFGEGSRLTVL.

V usage is TRBV11-2 and J usage is TRBJ2-7; weak D call: TRBD1 (5 bases). CDR1 is SGHAT, CDR2 FQNNGV, per germline. CDR3 length: 16 residues. With 2 bases removed from V and 3 bases from J, the gap between germline ends came to 17 bases. The CDR3 DNA sequence: TGTGCCAGCAGCTTATATGCAGGGCTGACAGACTACGAGCAGTACTTC. This translates into CASSLYAGLTDYEQYF.

About this clone: Other DNA sequences in the same sample also yield this CDR3. The gene calls are TRBV5-1 and TRBJ1-3; no clear D gene. CDR3 length equals 12 residues. The germline V and J ends were trimmed by 1 base and 3 bases, with 2 bases remaining between them. Germline V gene sequence: CDR1 SGHRS, CDR2 YFSETQ. The CDR3 sequence: CASSLLGNTIYF. The CDR3 bases are TGCGCCAGCAGCTTGCTTGGAAACACCATATATTTT. The full variable domain, with the rest looked up from reference TRBV5-1 and TRBJ1-3, is KAGVTQTPRYLIKTRGQQVTLSCSPISGHRSVSWYQQTPGQGLQFLFEYFSETQRNKGNFPGRFSGRQFSNSRSEMNVSTLELGDSALYLCASSLLGNTIYFGEGSWLTVV.

This chain uses TRBV29-1 with TRBJ1-1; 11 nucleotides match TRBD1. The CDR3 runs to 14 residues. V lost 6 bases to trimming and J lost 3 bases; unmatched junction nucleotides: 6. Germline CDR1 reads SQVTM; CDR2 reads ANQGSEA. The CDR3 region is CSVAGTGGHTEAFF. As DNA, the CDR3 is TGCAGCGTAGCCGGGACAGGGGGTCACACTGAAGCTTTCTTT.

The J gene is TRBJ1-5, the V gene TRBV6-6, with D perhaps TRBD1 (5 bases). The CDR3 totals 16 residues. The germline gives CDR1 MNHNY, CDR2 SVGAGI (reference sequence). Between the trimmed V and J ends, which lost 0 bases and 4 bases, there was a span of 13 bases. The CDR3 DNA reads TGTGCCAGCAGTTACTCCCAGGGACGGGCTAATCAGCCCCAGCATTTT. Its protein product is CASSYSQGRANQPQHF.

The chain carries TRBV5-1 and TRBJ2-7; 7 bases are a match to TRBD2. With 0 bases clipped from V and 4 bases from J, the junction kept 10 bases outside the gene matches. CDR1 and CDR2 from the germline V gene are SGHRS and YFSETQ. CDR3 length equals 16 residues. CDR3 in amino acids: CASSLGLASGAYEQYF. CDR3 DNA sequence: TGCGCCAGCAGCTTGGGTTTGGCGAGCGGGGCGTACGAGCAGTACTTC.

With regard to this clone: The same CDR3 arises from other DNA sequences in this sample as well. CDR3 sequence reads: CASSIGGRSYEQYF. Here the CDR3 DNA reads TGTGCCAGTAGTATCGGCGGGAGGAGTTACGAGCAGTACTTC. The chain joins TRBV19 to TRBJ2-7, with 8 bases that match TRBD2. V dropped 3 bases and J dropped 4; count of bases not matched to a gene: 5. CDR3 length equals 14 residues. CDR1 and CDR2 from the germline V gene are LNHDA and SQIVND (reference sequence). Complete variable domain (other parts from reference TRBV19 and TRBJ2-7): DGGITQSPKYLFRKEGQNVTLSCEQNLNHDAMYWYRQDPGQGLRLIYYSQIVNDFQKGDIAEGYSVSREKKESFPLTVTSAQKNPTAFYLCASSIGGRSYEQYFGPGTRLTVT.

The chain employs TRBV28 and TRBJ2-2; 12 bases map to TRBD2. Trimming at V came to 5 bases and at J to 5 bases, leaving 18 bases not matched to a gene. The CDR3 extends over 20 amino acids. Germline values: CDR1 MDHEN, CDR2 SYDVKM. This CDR3 reads CASSTSPLAGGGKYTGELFF. CDR3 coding DNA: TGTGCCAGCAGTACATCTCCCCTAGCGGGAGGGGGTAAGTATACCGGGGAGCTGTTTTTT.

The chain recombines TRBV11-1 with TRBJ1-3; D gene ambiguous. This CDR3 region has 14 residues. Germline CDR1 and CDR2: SGHAT and FQDESV (reference sequence). The V end lost 2 bases, the J end lost 0 bases, and 5 bases lay between the germline ends. This CDR3 is CASSLSDSGNTIYF. CDR3 sequence (DNA): TGTGCCAGCAGCTTATCAGACTCTGGAAACACCATATATTTT.

This chain connects TRBV9 to TRBJ2-5; D might be TRBD2 (6 bases). The CDR3 spans 17 residues. The V end lost 0 bases, the J end lost 4 bases, and 19 bases lay between the germline ends. The germline CDR1 and CDR2 sequences are SGDLS and YYNGEE. In nucleotides, the CDR3 is TGTGCCAGCAGCGTAGATATAGGCACGCGGGGAACAGAGACCCAGTACTTC. This sequence encodes CASSVDIGTRGTETQYF.

CDR3 DNA sequence: TGTGCCAGCAGCCGCTTGGGACGTACCTATGGCTACACCTTC. Protein sequence: CASSRLGRTYGYTF. The chain employs TRBV7-2 and TRBJ1-2, with D maybe TRBD1 (5 bases). Germline loops: CDR1 SGHTA, CDR2 FQGNSA. This CDR3 is built from 14 residues. V lost 5 bases and J 4 bases, leaving 14 bases between the germline ends.

The chain employs TRBV4-3 and TRBJ1-2, with a weak D call TRBD1 (6 bases). From germline, CDR1 is LGHNA and CDR2 YSLEER. V was pared by 3 bases and J by 3 bases, with 8 bases between. The CDR3 is 13 amino acids. CDR3 nucleotide sequence: TGCGCCAGCAGCCAGGACAGCTACTATGGCTACACCTTC. It codes for CASSQDSYYGYTF.

CDR3 DNA: TGTGCCAGCAGATCCGGGACTCCCGGCACAGATACGCAGTATTTT. Residues: CASRSGTPGTDTQYF. The chain is built from TRBV28 and TRBJ2-3, with D maybe TRBD2 (6 bases). This CDR3 contains 15 residues. Per the germline V gene, CDR1 is MDHEN and CDR2 is SYDVKM. V was clipped by 6 bases and J by 1 base, with 14 bases between them.

Of note for this clone: Other DNA sequences in this specimen translate into the identical CDR3. The chain couples TRBV18 to TRBJ2-7; TRBD1 agrees at 7 bases. Trimming at V came to 0 bases and at J to 3 bases, leaving 2 bases not matched to a gene. The CDR3 consists of 14 residues. Germline V gives CDR1 KGHSH, CDR2 LQKENI. The CDR3 protein is CASSPPSGGYEQYF. The CDR3 DNA follows: TGTGCCAGCTCACCACCGTCAGGGGGCTACGAGCAGTACTTC.

The chain employs TRBV7-2 and TRBJ2-5, with TRBD2 identical over 13 bases. V was clipped by 5 bases and J by 2 bases; unmatched bases: 5. Germline lookup yields CDR1 SGHTA and CDR2 FQGNSA. This CDR3 contains 16 residues. CDR3 DNA: TGTGCCAGCAGCCTCACACTAGCGGGAGGGCAAGAGACCCAGTACTTC. It encodes CASSLTLAGGQETQYF. The whole variable domain, remainder taken from reference TRBV7-2 and TRBJ2-5, is GAGVSQSPSNKVTEKGKDVELRCDPISGHTALYWYRQSLGQGLEFLIYFQGNSAPDKSGLPSDRFSAERTGGSVSTLTIQRTQQEDSAVYLCASSLTLAGGQETQYFGPGTRLLVL.

V and J are TRBV11-2 and TRBJ2-5; D is unresolved. Per the germline V gene, CDR1 is SGHAT and CDR2 is FQNNGV. V lost 1 base and J lost 3, with 9 bases in between. This CDR3 spans 14 amino acids. CDR3 nucleotide sequence: TGTGCCAGCAGCTTAGGCCATATCGAAGAGACCCAGTACTTC. This encodes CASSLGHIEETQYF.

The rearrangement links TRBV18 to TRBJ2-1; 9 bases align to TRBD2. After removal of 11 bases from V and 6 bases from J, the junction contained 8 bases not matched to a gene. The CDR3 has 13 amino acids. Germline lookup yields CDR1 KGHSH and CDR2 LQKENI. CDR3 region: CAGSPGLANEQFF. CDR3 bases: TGTGCCGGGTCCCCGGGACTAGCCAATGAGCAGTTCTTC.